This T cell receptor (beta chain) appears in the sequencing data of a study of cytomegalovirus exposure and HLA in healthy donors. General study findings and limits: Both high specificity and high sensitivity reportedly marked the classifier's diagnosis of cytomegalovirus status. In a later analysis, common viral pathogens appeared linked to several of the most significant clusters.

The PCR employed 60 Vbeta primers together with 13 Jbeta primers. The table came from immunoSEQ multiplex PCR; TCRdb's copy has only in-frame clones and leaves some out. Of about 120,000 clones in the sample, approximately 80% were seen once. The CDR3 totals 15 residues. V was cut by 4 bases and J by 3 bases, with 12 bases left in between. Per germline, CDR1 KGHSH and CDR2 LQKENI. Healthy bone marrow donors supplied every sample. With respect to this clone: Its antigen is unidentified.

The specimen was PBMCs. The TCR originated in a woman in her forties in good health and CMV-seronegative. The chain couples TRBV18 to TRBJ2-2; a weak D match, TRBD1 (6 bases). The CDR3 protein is CASSRGGTDTGELFF. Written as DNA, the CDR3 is TGTGCCAGCTCACGTGGGGGCACGGACACCGGGGAGCTGTTTTTT.